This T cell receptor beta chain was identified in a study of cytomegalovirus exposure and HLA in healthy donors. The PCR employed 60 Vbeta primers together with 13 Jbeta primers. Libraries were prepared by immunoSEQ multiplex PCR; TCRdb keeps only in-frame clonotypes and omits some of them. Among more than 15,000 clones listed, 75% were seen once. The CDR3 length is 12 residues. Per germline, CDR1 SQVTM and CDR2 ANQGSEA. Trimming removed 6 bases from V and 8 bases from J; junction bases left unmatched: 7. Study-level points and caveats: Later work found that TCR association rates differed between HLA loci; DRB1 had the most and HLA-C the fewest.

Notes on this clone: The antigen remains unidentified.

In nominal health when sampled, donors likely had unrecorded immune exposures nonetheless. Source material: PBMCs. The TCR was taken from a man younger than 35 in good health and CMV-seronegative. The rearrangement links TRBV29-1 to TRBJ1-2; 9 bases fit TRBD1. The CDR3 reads CSVIQGASGYTF. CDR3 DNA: TGCAGCGTGATACAGGGGGCGAGCGGCTACACCTTC.